The next 29 T cell receptor beta chains were all read from a single sample in a study of CD8 T cells in ankylosing spondylitis. Overall study findings and caveats: A motif in TCR beta, a set of eight highly homologous variants, appeared characteristic of ankylosing spondylitis blood.

Each CDR3 protein is one row after TCRdb ran MiXCR on the 5' RACE reads. The table lists 500,000 or so distinct CDR3 sequences, 5.3% of them singletons. Their recognized antigens are unknown. The sequencing sample was made of blood, either unsorted or a sorted T cell fraction (not recorded which). The receptors were gathered from a male donor with ankylosing spondylitis.

This clonotype was observed many times. The V call is TRBV28, the J call TRBJ1-2, with D tentatively TRBD1 (5 bases). CDR1 and CDR2 from the germline V gene are MDHEN and SYDVKM. Trimming removed 5 bases at V and 8 bases at J, with 12 bases between. CDR3 length: 12 residues. CDR3 DNA: TGTGCCAGCAGTATACAGGAGGAGGGCTACACCTTC. Protein sequence: CASSIQEEGYTF.

This rearrangement joins TRBV4-3 to TRBJ2-3; D might be TRBD2 (6 bases). Germline V gives CDR1 LGHNA, CDR2 YSLEER. This CDR3 region has 15 residues. Trimming took 1 base from V and 4 from J, leaving 12 bases between them. Written as DNA, the CDR3 is TGCGCCAGCAGCCAAGGGGGGGTGCGCCCAGATACGCAGTATTTT. Translation gives CASSQGGVRPDTQYF.

This clonotype was recorded many times. This rearrangement joins TRBV29-1 to TRBJ2-3, with D perhaps TRBD1 (6 bases). The CDR3 is 15 residues long. The germline V gene has CDR1 SQVTM and CDR2 ANQGSEA. V lost 6 bases, J lost 3 bases, and 19 bases lay in between. The CDR3 is CSVPVGGLGTDTQYF. CDR3 bases: TGCAGCGTCCCAGTAGGGGGTTTAGGAACAGATACGCAGTATTTT.

CDR3 protein: CASSPGPPYGELFF. Written as DNA, the CDR3 is TGTGCCAGCAGCCCGGGCCCTCCCTACGGGGAGCTGTTTTTT. The chain employs TRBV5-6 and TRBJ2-2, with unresolved D. V was cut by 4 bases and J by 7 bases, with 14 bases left in between. There are 14 residues in the CDR3. Germline CDR1 reads SGHDT; CDR2 reads YYEEEE.

This clonotype has at least ten counts. V usage is TRBV4-1 and J usage is TRBJ2-7, with D possibly TRBD1 on 6 matching bases. Germline values: CDR1 MGHRA, CDR2 YSYEKL. V was trimmed by 3 bases and J by 3 bases, leaving 18 bases between them. The CDR3 consists of 16 residues. CDR3 amino acids: CASSQMDSFGDYEQYF. DNA for the CDR3: TGCGCCAGCAGCCAGATGGACAGCTTCGGGGACTACGAGCAGTACTTC.

In its sample, this clonotype was seen many times. The chain carries TRBV20-1 and TRBJ2-7; D possibly uses TRBD1 or TRBD2 (5 bases each). The ends were cut back, 1 base at V and 4 bases at J, with 17 bases in the middle. Looked up from germline, CDR1 is DFQATT and CDR2 is SNEGSKA (reference sequence). CDR3 size: 15 residues. The CDR3 nucleotides read TGCAGTGCTAGAGGCGCACAGGCGGGCGGATACGAGCAGTACTTC. It translates to CSARGAQAGGYEQYF.

This clonotype was seen many times. V gene TRBV24-1 combines with J gene TRBJ1-4; the D gene is possibly TRBD1 (5 bases). The CDR3 loop spans 15 amino acids. V was trimmed by 4 bases and J by 4 bases, leaving 12 bases between them. CDR1 is KGHDR, CDR2 SFDVKD, per germline. CDR3: CATSDPTAYNEKLFF. As DNA, the CDR3 is TGTGCCACCAGTGACCCGACAGCTTATAATGAAAAACTGTTTTTT.

This clonotype has a count of ten or more. The V and J genes are TRBV15 and TRBJ2-3, with no clear D. Trimming removed 7 bases at V and 3 bases at J, with 14 bases between. The V gene's germline CDR1 is LNHNV and CDR2 YYDKDF (reference sequence). The CDR3 runs to 14 residues. The CDR3 protein is CATKKAASTDTQYF. In DNA form, the CDR3 reads TGTGCCACCAAAAAGGCAGCGAGTACAGATACGCAGTATTTT. Full variable domain (missing parts from reference TRBV15 and TRBJ2-3): DAMVIQNPRYQVTQFGKPVTLSCSQTLNHNVMYWYQQKSSQAPKLLFHYYDKDFNNEADTPDNFQSRRPNTSFCFLDIRSPGLGDTAMYLCATKKAASTDTQYFGPGTRLTVL.

This clonotype was detected ten times or more. CDR3 sequence: CASSLNGAYNEQFF. CDR3 nucleotide sequence: TGTGCCAGCAGTTTAAACGGGGCGTACAATGAGCAGTTCTTC. The chain couples TRBV12-3 or TRBV12-4 to TRBJ2-1, with D perhaps matching TRBD1 or TRBD2 (5 bases each). There are 14 residues in the CDR3. V was pared by 2 bases and J by 4 bases, with 9 bases between.

The chain joins TRBV20-1 to TRBJ2-7; the D gene is possibly TRBD1 (6 bases). This CDR3 is 15 amino acids long. Germline V gene lookup returns CDR1 DFQATT and CDR2 SNEGSKA (reference sequence). Deletions cut 4 bases from V and 2 bases from J, with 18 bases between. The CDR3 coding sequence is TGCAGTGCTACCGGGCCCGGGACACCTCCCTACGAGCAGTACTTC. Translated: CSATGPGTPPYEQYF.

This clonotype was seen at least ten times. This CDR3 reads CASRVIDNNSPLHF. The CDR3 DNA reads as TGTGCCAGCAGGGTCATCGACAATAATTCACCCCTCCACTTT. The rearrangement joins TRBV27 to TRBJ1-6; D unresolved. V shed 6 bases and J shed 5 bases, with 11 bases lying between them. Germline V gene lookup returns CDR1 MNHEY and CDR2 SMNVEV (reference sequence). This CDR3 spans 14 amino acids.

The sample holds many counts of this clonotype. This sequence joins TRBV7-9 and TRBJ2-5, with TRBD1 matching over 8 bases. With 3 bases clipped from V and 7 bases from J, the junction kept 10 bases outside the gene matches. Germline CDR1 reads SEHNR; CDR2 reads FQNEAQ (reference sequence). The CDR3 is 15 amino acids. The CDR3 loop is CASSFRGRWYPTQYF. The CDR3 region has the DNA TGTGCCAGCAGCTTCAGGGGGCGGTGGTACCCGACCCAGTACTTC.

This clonotype was recorded once. The chain joins TRBV6-2 or TRBV6-3 to TRBJ2-3; D not resolved. CDR3 length equals 13 residues. CDR1 MNHEY and CDR2 SVGEGT come from the germline V gene. V lost 10 bases and J 1 base, leaving 12 bases between the germline ends. The CDR3 spells CATRTDGTDTQYF. The CDR3 region has the DNA TGTGCCACACGGACCGATGGCACAGATACGCAGTATTTT.

This clonotype has a count of ten or more. The chain recombines TRBV6-2 or TRBV6-3 with TRBJ2-3; D assignment may be TRBD1 or TRBD2 (5 bases each). The V end was cut by 6 bases, the J end by 7 bases, with 17 bases between. Germline CDR1 reads MNHEY; CDR2 reads SVGEGT. CDR3 length: 14 residues. The DNA of the CDR3 is TGTGCCAGCAGCCTCCGAGGGGTCGATCATACGCAGTATTTT. Protein product: CASSLRGVDHTQYF.

This clonotype was recorded a few times. The chain combines TRBV7-3 with TRBJ2-3; D may match TRBD1 or TRBD2 (5 bases each). V lost 4 bases to trimming and J lost 4 bases, with 18 bases between them. The CDR3 sequence is 16 residues long. CDR1 and CDR2 (germline): SGHTA, FQGTGA. CDR3 in amino acids: CASSSPIWGSPDTQYF. The DNA of the CDR3 is TGTGCCAGCAGCTCCCCGATTTGGGGGTCCCCAGATACGCAGTATTTT.

At least ten counts were recorded for this clonotype. This rearrangement joins TRBV27 to TRBJ2-7, with 8 bases matching TRBD2. Germline V gene data show CDR1 as MNHEY and CDR2 as SMNVEV (reference sequence). The trim removed 7 bases at V and 0 bases at J, leaving 11 bases unmatched. There are 16 residues in the CDR3. As DNA, the CDR3 is TGTGCCAGCACTCCACGGGGGGGACACTACTCCTACGAGCAGTACTTC. This encodes CASTPRGGHYSYEQYF.

The sample holds many counts of this clonotype. The V and J genes are TRBV29-1 and TRBJ1-4, with D perhaps TRBD1 (5 bases). Trimming left V 4 bases short and J 0 bases short, with 21 bases between. Germline V CDR1 and CDR2: SQVTM, ANQGSEA. The CDR3 extends over 18 amino acids. The DNA for the CDR3 is TGCAGCGTTGGGGTCTTGGGGGGACGATCTGCAACTAATGAAAAACTGTTTTTT. Amino acid sequence: CSVGVLGGRSATNEKLFF.

Many counts were recorded for this clonotype. V gene TRBV10-3 combines with J gene TRBJ2-7, with TRBD1 as a possible D gene (6 bases). Germline V lookup: CDR1 ENHRY, CDR2 SYGVKD. Between the trimmed V and J ends, which lost 10 bases and 3 bases, there was a span of 28 bases. This CDR3 is 17 amino acids long. CDR3 amino acids: CATSPSRAISTGYEQYF. CDR3 DNA: TGTGCCACCTCCCCATCCCGTGCCATCTCGACAGGCTACGAGCAGTACTTC.

This clonotype was seen a handful of times. CDR3 in amino acids: CASSLDGRVVWNEQYF. CDR3 in DNA: TGTGCCAGCAGCTTAGACGGAAGGGTCGTTTGGAACGAGCAGTACTTC. V gene TRBV11-2 combines with J gene TRBJ2-7; D call uncertain. Deletions cut 0 bases from V and 5 bases from J, with 17 bases between. The length of the CDR3 is 16 residues. Germline assignment: CDR1 SGHAT and CDR2 FQNNGV.

This clonotype showed up many times. The chain links TRBV4-1 to TRBJ1-2, with 9 positions matching TRBD1. The CDR3 is 16 amino acids. V shed 2 bases, J shed 4 bases, and the junction held 8 bases outside the gene matches. Germline assignment: CDR1 MGHRA and CDR2 YSYEKL. CDR3 nucleotide sequence: TGCGCCAGCAGCCAACAGACAGGGGGAAGTAGCTATGGCTACACCTTC. The encoded protein is CASSQQTGGSSYGYTF.

This clonotype came up many times. J is TRBJ2-3 and V is TRBV20-1; TRBD1 might be the D (6 bases). In germline, CDR1 is DFQATT, CDR2 SNEGSKA (reference sequence). The CDR3 spans 11 residues. V was cut by 3 bases and J by 14 bases, with 15 bases left in between. DNA of the CDR3: TGCAGTGCTAGGGGCCCCAGGGGTCCGTATTTT. Translated: CSARGPRGPYF.

This clonotype was seen many times. This rearrangement joins TRBV7-2 to TRBJ2-1; 10 positions match TRBD2. Trimming at V came to 4 bases and at J to 5 bases, leaving 2 bases not matched to a gene. Germline V CDR1 and CDR2: SGHTA, FQGNSA. The CDR3 consists of 14 residues. The CDR3 loop is CASSSGTSDNEQFF. CDR3 nucleotides: TGTGCCAGCAGCTCTGGGACTAGCGACAATGAGCAGTTCTTC.

The table lists this clonotype with a few counts. The V call is TRBV29-1, the J call TRBJ2-3, with 8 bases aligning to TRBD1. Germline lookup yields CDR1 SQVTM and CDR2 ANQGSEA. This CDR3 is 17 amino acids long. J lost 0 bases, V lost 5 bases, and 13 bases had no gene match. The CDR3 sequence: CSVTEIRGLTSTDTQYF. In nucleotides, the CDR3 is TGCAGCGTTACGGAGATCAGGGGGCTAACCAGCACAGATACGCAGTATTTT.

This clonotype was picked up many times. V and J are TRBV14 and TRBJ2-7, with 7 bases matching TRBD2. This CDR3 contains 15 residues. Germline V gives CDR1 SGHDN, CDR2 FVKESK. The CDR3 spells CSSSAIGRGSYEQYF. CDR3 coding DNA: TGTTCTTCCAGCGCTATAGGGAGGGGTTCCTACGAGCAGTACTTC.

This clonotype was seen repeatedly, ten times or more. The V gene is TRBV6-1, the J gene TRBJ2-2, with no clear D. Per germline, CDR1 MNHNS and CDR2 SASEGT. This CDR3 comprises 13 residues. Trimming removed 7 bases at V and 6 bases at J, with 12 bases between. The CDR3 here is CASTQSRPGELFF. For the CDR3, the DNA is TGTGCCAGCACCCAGTCGAGGCCCGGGGAGCTGTTTTTT.

This clonotype was counted many times. The chain couples TRBV7-2 to TRBJ1-4; 10 nucleotides agree with TRBD1. CDR1 is SGHTA, CDR2 FQGNSA, per germline. V shed 5 bases and J 14 bases; nucleotides not matched to a gene: 11. The CDR3 runs to 14 residues. In DNA, the CDR3 is TGTGCCAGCAGCGCTCGAGGGGGACAGGGGTTCCTGTTTTTT. Amino acid sequence: CASSARGGQGFLFF.

This clonotype was counted many times. The chain links TRBV5-6 to TRBJ1-5, with D unresolved. The CDR3 consists of 14 residues. V was cut by 2 bases and J by 2 bases, with 8 bases left in between. Germline CDR1 and CDR2: SGHDT and YYEEEE. The CDR3: CASSFSWGNQPQHF. CDR3 in DNA: TGTGCCAGCAGCTTCAGTTGGGGCAATCAGCCCCAGCATTTT.

The chain uses TRBV19 and TRBJ1-2; maybe TRBD1 (5 bases). Trimming left V 8 bases short and J 4 bases short, with 11 bases between. This CDR3 is 12 amino acids long. Germline V gives CDR1 LNHDA, CDR2 SQIVND (reference sequence). CDR3 region: CASGRALYGYTF. CDR3 bases: TGTGCCAGTGGCAGGGCTCTCTATGGCTACACCTTC.

This clonotype was seen a few times. This sequence joins TRBV11-2 and TRBJ2-7; D gene unclear. This CDR3 is 13 amino acids long. CDR1 and CDR2 (germline): SGHAT, FQNNGV. Between the trimmed V and J ends, which lost 0 bases and 6 bases, there was a span of 9 bases. The CDR3 protein is CASSLDSTTEQYF. The CDR3, as DNA: TGTGCCAGCAGCTTAGATAGTACTACCGAGCAGTACTTC.